What follows is one TCR beta chain and its context. What it binds is unknown. This entry comes from a study of shared clonotypes between healthy human individuals. Broader study findings: In the sorted subsets, rarefaction showed sequencing was incomplete despite large depth.

Trimming pared 6 bases from V and 0 bases from J, leaving 6 bases between. The CDR3 spans 13 residues. Germline V gene sequence: CDR1 MNHNS, CDR2 SASEGT. Every one of the donors was a Caucasian adult that lived in Nashville, Tennessee. Replicate PCRs run on sorted subsets employed approximately 0.2 ug DNA, tens of thousands of T cell genomes. Measured with immunoSEQ multiplex PCR; TCRdb has only the in-frame clones, and not every one. The repertoire holds about 340,000 clones, around 70% seen once, with about 10% in the top ten. Material: memory CD4+ T cells sorted from blood. Subset of the sample: CD45RA-negative fraction. The rearrangement links TRBV6-1 to TRBJ1-5; D gene ambiguous. The sequence was obtained from a man aged 30 to 45 in good health. The CDR3 sequence is CASRDNSNQPQHF. The CDR3 DNA sequence: TGTGCCAGCAGAGACAATAGCAATCAGCCCCAGCATTTT.